A single sample is the source of the 4 T cell receptor beta chains below, sequenced in a study of blood T cell repertoires in COVID-19. The data were produced by immunoSEQ multiplex PCR, yet TCRdb's version contains in-frame clones alone and is incomplete. The data show hundreds of thousands of clones, with about 85% seen just once and 3.6% held by the top ten. The source material was peripheral blood. Every receptor here comes from a young woman with acute or convalescent COVID-19.

The chain combines TRBV9 with TRBJ2-5, with 13 bases that match TRBD2. The V gene end was trimmed by 1 base and the J gene end by 4 bases; junction bases not matched to a gene: 4. CDR3 length equals 16 residues. The germline V gene has CDR1 SGDLS and CDR2 YYNGEE. CDR3 residues: CASSVPTSGGAETQYF. CDR3 nucleotide sequence: TGTGCCAGCAGCGTACCTACTAGCGGGGGGGCAGAGACCCAGTACTTC.

The chain joins TRBV6-1 to TRBJ1-1; 8 nucleotides align to TRBD1. Trimming removed 2 bases from V and 2 bases from J; junction bases left unmatched: 4. Germline V gives CDR1 MNHNS, CDR2 SASEGT. This CDR3 contains 15 residues. CDR3 coding DNA: TGTGCCAGCAGTGAACGACAGGGGTTAAACACTGAAGCTTTCTTT. Its protein is CASSERQGLNTEAFF.

The chain carries TRBV24-1 and TRBJ1-2; the D is unclear. V was shortened by 6 bases and J by 1 base, with 11 bases between the two germline ends. This CDR3 contains 14 residues. Germline V CDR1 and CDR2: KGHDR, SFDVKD. CDR3 residues: CATSLRSLNYGYTF. The CDR3 bases are TGTGCCACCAGTTTACGCAGTCTTAACTATGGCTACACCTTC.

Details on this clone: At one of its ends the junction is not consistent with the germline gene, which may arise from a read error. J is TRBJ2-1 and V is TRBV4-1; maybe TRBD2 (5 bases). Germline CDR1 reads MGHRA; CDR2 reads YSYEKL. CDR3 size: 13 residues. The CDR3 loop is CASSQDLRRVRIF. The CDR3 nucleotides read TGCGCCAGCAGCCAAGATCTAAGGCGGGTGCGGATCTTC.